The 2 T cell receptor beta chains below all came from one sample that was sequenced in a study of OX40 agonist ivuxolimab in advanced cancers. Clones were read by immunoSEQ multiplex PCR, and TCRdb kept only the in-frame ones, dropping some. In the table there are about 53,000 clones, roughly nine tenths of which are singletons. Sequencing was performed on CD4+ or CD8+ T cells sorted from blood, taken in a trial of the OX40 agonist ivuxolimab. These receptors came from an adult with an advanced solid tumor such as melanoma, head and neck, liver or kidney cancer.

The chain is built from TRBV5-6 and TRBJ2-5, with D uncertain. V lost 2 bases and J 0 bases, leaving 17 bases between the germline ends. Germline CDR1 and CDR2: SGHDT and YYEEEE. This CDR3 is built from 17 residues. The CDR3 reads CASSFRGIARYQETQYF. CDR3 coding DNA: TGTGCCAGCAGCTTTAGAGGAATAGCCAGGTACCAAGAGACCCAGTACTTC.

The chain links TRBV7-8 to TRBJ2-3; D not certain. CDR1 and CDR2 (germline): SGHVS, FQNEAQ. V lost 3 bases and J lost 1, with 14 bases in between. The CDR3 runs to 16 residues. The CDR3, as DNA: TGTGCCAGCAGCTTTACTACACAAATTCGCACAGATACGCAGTATTTT. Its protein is CASSFTTQIRTDTQYF.